These 24 T cell receptor beta chains were all obtained from the same sample, sequenced in a study of blood T cells in healthy people across ages. For the second PCR, which ran for about 6 to 11 cycles, a sample-barcoded 5' primer and a J-beta primer mix were used. TCRdb ran MiXCR on the 5' RACE reads and lists one entry per CDR3 protein. The table has 1.5 million or so distinct CDR3 sequences, around 40% seen once. Input material: blood. Receptor source: a woman aged 18 to 35 in good health.

This chain uses TRBV13 with TRBJ1-1; 8 nucleotides agree with TRBD1. CDR3 length: 14 amino acids. The V segment lost 5 bases and the J segment 3 bases; nucleotides outside the gene matches: 5. CDR1 is PRHDT and CDR2 is FYEKMQ in the germline V gene (reference sequence). CDR3 sequence (DNA): TGTGCCAGCAGCGCAGGGGGCCTGTACACTGAAGCTTTCTTT. It encodes CASSAGGLYTEAFF.

In its sample, this clonotype was seen once. The gene calls are TRBV29-1 and TRBJ2-7; D possibly matches TRBD1 or TRBD2 (6 bases each). Germline V CDR1 and CDR2: SQVTM, ANQGSEA. The V end lost 7 bases, the J end lost 3 bases, and 22 bases lay between the germline ends. The CDR3 runs 15 residues. CDR3 amino acids: CSATRGGTQGYEQYF. DNA of the CDR3: TGCAGCGCCACCCGAGGGGGGACTCAAGGCTACGAGCAGTACTTC.

This clonotype has a handful of counts. The chain is built from TRBV20-1 and TRBJ1-2; 9 bases fit TRBD1. Germline CDR1 is DFQATT and CDR2 is SNEGSKA (reference sequence). Losses at the gene ends were 5 bases for V and 1 base for J; bases not matched to a gene: 11. This CDR3 is 16 amino acids long. The CDR3 DNA reads TGCAGTGCTGACACAGGGGGCGGGGGAAATAACTATGGCTACACCTTC. As protein: CSADTGGGGNNYGYTF.

The V gene is TRBV21-1, the J gene TRBJ2-7. TRBV21-1 is a pseudogene segment. The CDR3 spans 16 residues. The CDR3 protein is CASSTTYGQDSYEQYF. In DNA, the CDR3 is TGTGCCAGCAGCACAACTTACGGACAGGACTCCTACGAGCAGTACTTC.

This chain uses TRBV13 with TRBJ2-3; 7 bases fit TRBD2. The V segment lost 5 bases and the J segment 4 bases; nucleotides outside the gene matches: 12. This CDR3 spans 16 amino acids. Germline V gene data show CDR1 as PRHDT and CDR2 as FYEKMQ (reference sequence). The CDR3 nucleotides read TGTGCCAGCAGCCTCAGCGGGGATTCCCGTCCAGATACGCAGTATTTT. It yields the protein CASSLSGDSRPDTQYF.

This clonotype was picked up a small number of times. The genes are TRBV12-3 or TRBV12-4 and TRBJ2-5, with TRBD2 as a possible D gene (6 bases). V gave up 3 bases and J gave up 5 bases, with 16 bases separating them. The CDR3 consists of 15 residues. In nucleotides, the CDR3 is TGTGCCAGCAGTTTTTCGAGCGGGTGCGTGGAGACCCAGTACTTC. Amino acids: CASSFSSGCVETQYF.

The table lists this clonotype with a few counts. This chain links TRBV27 with TRBJ2-4, with D uncertain. Looked up from germline, CDR1 is MNHEY and CDR2 is SMNVEV (reference sequence). The V end was cut by 5 bases, the J end by 0 bases, with 8 bases between. This CDR3 spans 14 amino acids. CDR3 bases: TGTGCCAGCAGTATAAGTTTAGCCAAAAACATTCAGTACTTC. Its protein product is CASSISLAKNIQYF.

There are a few counts of this clonotype. The chain uses TRBV20-1 and TRBJ1-2; 7 nucleotides match TRBD1. The J segment lost 5 bases and the V segment lost 6 bases, leaving 6 bases of the junction unmatched. This CDR3 contains 12 residues. Germline assignment: CDR1 DFQATT and CDR2 SNEGSKA (reference sequence). The CDR3, as DNA: TGCAGTGCCAATCAGGGGGTTTATGGCTACACCTTC. Translation gives CSANQGVYGYTF.

The chain employs TRBV10-3 and TRBJ2-1; D call uncertain. Germline V gene lookup returns CDR1 ENHRY and CDR2 SYGVKD. There are 16 residues in the CDR3. Trimming removed 1 base from V and 4 bases from J, with 14 bases in between. The CDR3 region is CAISELGGGSYNEQFF. The CDR3 nucleotides are TGTGCCATCAGTGAGTTAGGTGGCGGAAGTTACAATGAGCAGTTCTTC.

This rearrangement joins TRBV7-9 to TRBJ1-4, with TRBD1 matching 8 bases. CDR1 is SEHNR, CDR2 FQNEAQ, per germline (reference sequence). The ends lost 5 bases at V and 3 bases at J; junction bases unmatched: 5. The CDR3 is 15 amino acids. The CDR3 DNA reads TGTGCCAGCAGCCCGCGGACAGGGTCTAATGAAAAACTGTTTTTT. Residues: CASSPRTGSNEKLFF.

This chain uses TRBV7-2 with TRBJ2-7; 12 nucleotides align to TRBD2. Germline V gene lookup returns CDR1 SGHTA and CDR2 FQGNSA. V lost 5 bases, J lost 6 bases, and 8 bases stayed unmatched. The CDR3 sequence is 15 residues long. DNA for the CDR3: TGTGCCAGCAGCCCAAGACTAGCGGGAGAAGTCGAGCAGTACTTC. As protein: CASSPRLAGEVEQYF.

The chain carries TRBV5-5 and TRBJ1-2; D gene unclear. The V end was cut by 5 bases, the J end by 2 bases, with 10 bases between. The CDR3 runs to 13 residues. In germline, CDR1 is SGHKS, CDR2 YYEKEE (reference sequence). In DNA, the CDR3 is TGTGCCAGCAGGCCCGACGGAAACTATGGCTACACCTTC. Protein sequence: CASRPDGNYGYTF.

The chain uses TRBV12-3 or TRBV12-4 and TRBJ1-2; weak D call: TRBD1 (6 bases). The CDR3 length is 14 residues. The germline V and J ends were trimmed by 5 bases and 6 bases, with 16 bases remaining between them. DNA for the CDR3: TGTGCCAGCAGTCGCCGACAGGTAGTAGATGGCTACACCTTC. It yields the protein CASSRRQVVDGYTF.

The rearrangement links TRBV6-5 to TRBJ1-2; D not certain. V lost 3 bases to trimming and J lost 2 bases, with 7 bases between them. The V gene's germline CDR1 is MNHEY and CDR2 SVGAGI. This CDR3 spans 13 amino acids. The CDR3 sequence is CASSYTVNYGYTF. In DNA form, the CDR3 reads TGTGCCAGCAGTTATACAGTAAACTATGGCTACACCTTC.

The chain has TRBV2 and TRBJ1-5; 8 bases are shared with TRBD1. Trimming removed 8 bases from V and 7 bases from J; junction bases left unmatched: 7. The CDR3 is made up of 13 amino acids. CDR1 is SNHLY and CDR2 is FYNNEI in the germline V gene. The CDR3 bases are TGTGCCAGCGGTTGGACAGGGTTCCAGCCCCAGCATTTT. Amino acids: CASGWTGFQPQHF.

This clonotype was detected only a few times. The rearrangement joins TRBV12-3 or TRBV12-4 to TRBJ2-5; possibly TRBD1 for D (5 bases). V lost 2 bases, J lost 5 bases, and 12 bases lay in between. This CDR3 is built from 14 residues. CDR3 bases: TGTGCCAGCAGTTTACTAGACAGCCTCGAGACCCAGTACTTC. Amino acid sequence: CASSLLDSLETQYF.

This clonotype was seen more than once but under ten times. The rearrangement links TRBV11-2 to TRBJ1-1; no firm D call. Germline lookup yields CDR1 SGHAT and CDR2 FQNNGV. CDR3 length: 14 amino acids. The V gene lost 1 base and the J gene lost 0 bases, with 6 bases spanning the gap. The CDR3: CASSLVVLNTEAFF. Here the CDR3 DNA reads TGTGCCAGCAGCTTAGTGGTCTTGAACACTGAAGCTTTCTTT. Supplemented by reference TRBV11-2 and TRBJ1-1, the full variable domain reads EAGVAQSPRYKIIEKRQSVAFWCNPISGHATLYWYQQILGQGPKLLIQFQNNGVVDDSQLPKDRFSAERLKGVDSTLKIQPAKLEDSAVYLCASSLVVLNTEAFFGQGTRLTVV.

This rearrangement joins TRBV10-3 to TRBJ2-1; 10 nucleotides match TRBD2. CDR3 length: 14 residues. Germline values: CDR1 ENHRY, CDR2 SYGVKD. V dropped 6 bases and J dropped 8; count of bases not matched to a gene: 7. The DNA for the CDR3 is TGTGCCATCAGGGGTAGCGGGAGGAACTATGAGCAGTTCTTC. The encoded protein is CAIRGSGRNYEQFF.

This clonotype has a handful of counts. The rearrangement uses TRBV12-3 or TRBV12-4 and TRBJ1-2, with a possible D match to TRBD1 (6 bases). The CDR3 contains 13 residues. Trimming stripped 6 bases from V and 3 bases from J, with 11 bases between. The CDR3 sequence is CASRANRDYGYTF. The DNA of the CDR3 is TGTGCCAGCAGGGCTAACAGGGACTATGGCTACACCTTC.

The chain couples TRBV18 to TRBJ2-7, with 7 bases matching TRBD2. CDR3 length equals 15 residues. The V segment lost 6 bases and the J segment 7 bases; nucleotides outside the gene matches: 15. The germline CDR1 and CDR2 sequences are KGHSH and LQKENI. CDR3 amino acids: CASSASGAINNEQYF. The DNA of the CDR3 is TGTGCCAGCTCCGCAAGCGGGGCTATCAACAATGAGCAGTACTTC.

The chain recombines TRBV6-6 with TRBJ2-5; D possibly corresponds to TRBD1 (6 bases). Trimming shortened V by 6 bases and J by 11 bases, and 16 bases separated the two germline ends. This CDR3 is built from 12 residues. Germline CDR1 and CDR2: MNHNY and SVGAGI (reference sequence). CDR3 sequence (DNA): TGTGCCAGCAGAACCGAGGGGGATGAGCAGTACTTC. Protein sequence: CASRTEGDEQYF.

The genes are TRBV7-9 and TRBJ1-1, with D hard to call. CDR1 and CDR2 (germline): SEHNR, FQNEAQ (reference sequence). This CDR3 has 16 amino acids. The V end was cut by 5 bases, the J end by 0 bases, with 16 bases between. The DNA of the CDR3 is TGTGCCAGCAGCCTAGGCGCCAAGGGTTTGAACACTGAAGCTTTCTTT. It encodes CASSLGAKGLNTEAFF.

The rearrangement joins TRBV7-6 to TRBJ2-7; possible D gene TRBD2, 5 bases. The germline V gene has CDR1 SGHVS and CDR2 FNYEAQ. The V and J ends lost 1 base and 6 bases respectively, with 13 bases between them. The CDR3 loop spans 14 amino acids. The CDR3 is CASSLGVARGEQYF. CDR3 nucleotides: TGTGCCAGCAGCTTAGGCGTCGCCCGGGGCGAGCAGTACTTC.

The chain combines TRBV7-9 with TRBJ2-3; D remains ambiguous. The germline V gene encodes CDR1 SEHNR and CDR2 FQNEAQ (reference sequence). With 2 bases removed from V and 4 bases from J, the gap between germline ends came to 16 bases. CDR3 length equals 16 residues. In nucleotides, the CDR3 is TGTGCCAGCAGCTTAAGGTCTATTACCAAATCAGATACGCAGTATTTT. This translates into CASSLRSITKSDTQYF.